This is a list of T cell receptor beta chains from one sample in a study of T cell responses to AZD1222 COVID-19 vaccine. Method: immunoSEQ multiplex PCR; TCRdb's copy keeps in-frame clones and lacks some. The sample records around 140,000 clones, roughly 89% being singletons. The source was peripheral blood, collected on day 0 of AZD1222 vaccination. These receptors were obtained from an adult in good health. Both conserved end residues are trimmed from each CDR3.

v_gene | CDR3aa
TRBV18 | ASSPGAGEEVTYEQY
TRBV30 | AWMIQGPQY
TRBV7-8 | ASSLLQGISYNSPLH
TRBV18 | ASSPFRAYLPNTGELF
TRBV27 | ASSPRTGEQF
TRBV6-1 | ASSAGRELGSYEQY
TRBV7-9 | AGGIKYQETQY
TRBV10-3 | AISVGPGGYSPLH
TRBV25-1 | ASMGDTIY
TRBV5-8 | ASSLDRVRYGYT
TRBV4-3 | ASSQDAYSNYGYT
TRBV29-1 | SARTELYEQY
TRBV3-1/TRBV3-2 | ASSQGYDRPSGNTIY
TRBV2 | ASPSYGMAAVQANYGYT
TRBV10-2 | ASRRDGAYEQY
TRBV19 | ASSLPTSGAHTQY
TRBV5-1 | ASSLGLAGVNTGELF
TRBV30 | AWSGGDRDNQPQH
TRBV3-1/TRBV3-2 | ASSQRTGRGEAF
TRBV3-1/TRBV3-2 | ASSPDGTTLYEQY
TRBV7-2 | ASSLASWGYT
TRBV30 | ACRQGLAYEQY
TRBV10-1 | ASGQGTYNEQF
TRBV5-1 | ASSASPQDYEQY
TRBV25-1 | ASSSDRTGANVLT
TRBV7-2 | ASSLGGTTDLAQY
TRBV6-6 | ASSYGTSGAGGELF